Each of the 5 T cell receptor beta chains below was sequenced from the same sample in a study of blood T cells in healthy people across ages. Then a second PCR, running about 6 to 12 cycles, was carried out with a sample-barcoded 5' primer and a J-beta primer mix. MiXCR was run by TCRdb on the 5' RACE reads, yielding one entry per CDR3 protein. This table has about 1.4 million distinct CDR3 sequences, approximately 59% appearing once. Sequencing was done on a sample of blood. The origin of the receptors is a man aged 18-30 years in good health.

This clonotype was seen a few times. The chain is built from TRBV2 and TRBJ2-1; D remains unclear. Germline V gives CDR1 SNHLY, CDR2 FYNNEI. The length of the CDR3 is 16 residues. The V end was cut by 3 bases, the J end by 2 bases, with 14 bases between. The CDR3 DNA follows: TGTGCCAGCAGTGAGCCCCTACTCGCTACCTACAATGAGCAGTTCTTC. Translating it yields CASSEPLLATYNEQFF.

The chain combines TRBV7-2 with TRBJ2-5; no clear D. Germline lookup yields CDR1 SGHTA and CDR2 FQGNSA. V lost 2 bases and J lost 11, with 18 bases in between. This CDR3 comprises 14 residues. CDR3 loop: CASSLPEFVNEQYF. The CDR3 nucleotides read TGTGCCAGCAGCTTACCCGAGTTTGTCAATGAGCAGTACTTC.

Only a few counts were recorded for this clonotype. The V call is TRBV10-3, the J call TRBJ2-5; 9 nucleotides line up with TRBD2. CDR3 length equals 17 residues. Germline lookup yields CDR1 ENHRY and CDR2 SYGVKD. V lost 3 bases and J lost 3; bases outside the gene matches: 11. Here the CDR3 DNA reads TGTGCCATCAGTGAAGTAGAGCGGGGGGCAGCTAAAGAGACCCAGTACTTC. Protein sequence: CAISEVERGAAKETQYF.

In its sample, this clonotype was seen once. V and J are TRBV6-6 and TRBJ1-6; D is ambiguous. This CDR3 spans 13 amino acids. Germline loops: CDR1 MNHNY, CDR2 SVGAGI (reference sequence). Trimming removed 5 bases at V and 7 bases at J, with 9 bases between. The CDR3 loop reads CASSETSNSPLHF. CDR3 coding DNA: TGTGCCAGCAGTGAGACATCGAATTCACCCCTCCACTTT.

This chain joins TRBV28 and TRBJ1-2; weak D call: TRBD1 (6 bases). The CDR3 contains 15 residues. V was pared by 6 bases and J by 4 bases, with 18 bases between. Germline loops: CDR1 MDHEN, CDR2 SYDVKM. This CDR3 is CASSPFKDRTYGYTF. The CDR3 DNA reads as TGTGCCAGCAGCCCCTTCAAGGACAGAACCTATGGCTACACCTTC.